Listed below are T cell receptor beta chains from one sample, sequenced in a study of blood T cell repertoires in COVID-19. Measured with immunoSEQ multiplex PCR; TCRdb has only the in-frame clones, and not every one. Of approximately 80,000 clones in the sample, around 88% were seen once. The sequenced sample was peripheral blood. The receptors were sampled from an elderly woman with acute or convalescent COVID-19. The CDR3 runs from the conserved cysteine through the conserved F or W. The order of the fields is V gene, clone size, J gene, D gene, CDR3 DNA, CDR3 protein. The D gene is left open where the match is weak. Clone sizes are given selectively: once, few, many, or a class where the clone is expanded.

>TRBV19|-|TRBJ2-7|TRBD2
TGTGCCAGTAGTACCGGACTAGCGAGGGAGCAGTACTTC
CASSTGLAREQYF
>TRBV4-3|-|TRBJ1-3|-
TGCGCCAGCAGCCCCGACGGGAGCTCTGGAAACACCATATATTTT
CASSPDGSSGNTIYF
>TRBV9|-|TRBJ2-7|-
TGTGCCAGCAGCCCAGCGGTGGGGGGTCTCACCTACGAGCAGTACTTC
CASSPAVGGLTYEQYF
>TRBV2|-|TRBJ1-1|-
TGTGCCAGCAGGGGGGGGCCAGCGGCTTTCTTT
CASRGGPAAFF
>TRBV6-2/TRBV6-3|-|TRBJ2-5|TRBD1
TGTGCCAGCAGTTACTCTGGACAGGGTGTAAAGACCCAGTACTTC
CASSYSGQGVKTQYF
>TRBV11-3|-|TRBJ2-1|TRBD2
TGTGCCAGCAGCTTAGAGAGGGAGGGCTTTCGGGAGCAGTTCTTC
CASSLEREGFREQFF
>TRBV19|-|TRBJ1-1|-
TGTGCCAGTAGTATCCCAGTGTGGTATCCCCAGGACAAGAACACTGAAGCTTTCTTT
CASSIPVWYPQDKNTEAFF
>TRBV30|-|TRBJ2-5|TRBD2
TGTGCCTCCGGGACTAGCGGTCGAGGGGGAGAGACCCAGTACTTC
CASGTSGRGGETQYF
>TRBV10-3|-|TRBJ1-2|TRBD1
TGTGCCATCAGTGAGGGACAGGGCAACTATGGCTACACCTTC
CAISEGQGNYGYTF
>TRBV19|-|TRBJ1-2|-
TGTGCCAGTAGTATTCATGGACGACAGGCGCCTAACTATGGCTACACCTTC
CASSIHGRQAPNYGYTF
>TRBV14|-|TRBJ1-2|-
TGTGCCAGCAGCCAGACACGGGGCTATGGCTACACCTTC
CASSQTRGYGYTF
>TRBV30|once|TRBJ2-3|TRBD1
TGTGCCTGGAGCCCCCGGGACAGGGGAACAGATACGCAGTATTTT
CAWSPRDRGTDTQYF
>TRBV19|few|TRBJ1-6|-
TGTGCCAGTAGTTACCAGGGTTTTGGTTCACCCCTCCACTTT
CASSYQGFGSPLHF